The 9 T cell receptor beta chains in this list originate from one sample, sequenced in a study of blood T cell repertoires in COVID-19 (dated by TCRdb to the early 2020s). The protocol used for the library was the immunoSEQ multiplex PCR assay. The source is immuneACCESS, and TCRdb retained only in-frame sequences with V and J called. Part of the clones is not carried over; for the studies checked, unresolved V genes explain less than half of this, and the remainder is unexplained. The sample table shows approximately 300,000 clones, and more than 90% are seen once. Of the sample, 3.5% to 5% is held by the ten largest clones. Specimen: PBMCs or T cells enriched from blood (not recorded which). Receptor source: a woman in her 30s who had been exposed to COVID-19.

In DNA, the CDR3 is TGTGCCAGCAGCCCGGGTTCTGATAATTCACCCCTCCACTTT. This encodes CASSPGSDNSPLHF. V gene TRBV7-3 combines with J gene TRBJ1-6; D remains unclear. V lost 5 bases, J lost 5 bases, and 10 bases lay in between. CDR1 SGHTA and CDR2 FQGTGA come from the germline V gene. The CDR3 is 14 residues long.

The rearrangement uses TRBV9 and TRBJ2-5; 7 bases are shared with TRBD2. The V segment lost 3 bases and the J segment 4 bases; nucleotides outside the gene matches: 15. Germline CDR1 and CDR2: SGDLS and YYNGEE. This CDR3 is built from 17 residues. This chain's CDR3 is CASSGTSSFIQVETQYF. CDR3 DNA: TGTGCCAGCAGCGGGACTAGTTCCTTTATACAGGTAGAGACCCAGTACTTC.

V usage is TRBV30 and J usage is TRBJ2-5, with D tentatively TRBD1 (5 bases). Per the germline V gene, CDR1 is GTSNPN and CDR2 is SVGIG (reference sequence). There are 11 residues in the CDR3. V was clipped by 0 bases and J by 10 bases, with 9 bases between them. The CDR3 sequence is CAWSVRQSQYF. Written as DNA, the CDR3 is TGTGCCTGGAGTGTACGACAGAGCCAGTACTTC.

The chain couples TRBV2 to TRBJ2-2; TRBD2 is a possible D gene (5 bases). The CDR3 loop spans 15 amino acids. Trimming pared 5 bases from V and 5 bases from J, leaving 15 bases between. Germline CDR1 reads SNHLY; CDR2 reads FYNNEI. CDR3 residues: CASSHGSRGTGELFF. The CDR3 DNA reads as TGTGCCAGCAGTCACGGGTCTCGGGGTACCGGGGAGCTGTTTTTT.

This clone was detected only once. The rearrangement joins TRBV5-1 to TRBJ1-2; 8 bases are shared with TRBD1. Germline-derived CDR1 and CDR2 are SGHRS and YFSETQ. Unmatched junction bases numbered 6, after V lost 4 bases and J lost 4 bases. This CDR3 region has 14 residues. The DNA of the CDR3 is TGCGCCAGCAGCCCAGTCGGGACAGGCTATGGCTACACCTTC. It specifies CASSPVGTGYGYTF.

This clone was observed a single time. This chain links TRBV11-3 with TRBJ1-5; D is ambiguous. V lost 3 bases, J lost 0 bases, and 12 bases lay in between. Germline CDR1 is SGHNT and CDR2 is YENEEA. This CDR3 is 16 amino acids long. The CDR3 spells CASSFPGKYSNQPQHF. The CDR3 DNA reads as TGTGCCAGCAGCTTTCCGGGAAAGTATAGCAATCAGCCCCAGCATTTT.

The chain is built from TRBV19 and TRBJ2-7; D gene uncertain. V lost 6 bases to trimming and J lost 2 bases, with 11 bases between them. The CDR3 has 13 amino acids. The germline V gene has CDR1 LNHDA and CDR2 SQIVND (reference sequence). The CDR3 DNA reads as TGTGCCAGTAGCTTAAAAATAGCCTACGAGCAGTACTTC. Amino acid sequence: CASSLKIAYEQYF.

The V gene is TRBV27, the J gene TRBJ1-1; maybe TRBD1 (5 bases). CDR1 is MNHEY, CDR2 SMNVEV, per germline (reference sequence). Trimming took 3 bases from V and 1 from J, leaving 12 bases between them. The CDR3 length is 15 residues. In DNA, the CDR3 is TGTGCCAGCAGTTTCGGGGGTTATCCGAACACTGAAGCTTTCTTT. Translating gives CASSFGGYPNTEAFF.

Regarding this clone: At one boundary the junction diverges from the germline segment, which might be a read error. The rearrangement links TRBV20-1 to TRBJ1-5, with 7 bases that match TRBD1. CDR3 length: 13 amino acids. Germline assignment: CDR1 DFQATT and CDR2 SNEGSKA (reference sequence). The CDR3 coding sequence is TGCAGCGCTAGTGGGACAGCAGATCAGCCCCAGCATTTT. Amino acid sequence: CSASGTADQPQHF.